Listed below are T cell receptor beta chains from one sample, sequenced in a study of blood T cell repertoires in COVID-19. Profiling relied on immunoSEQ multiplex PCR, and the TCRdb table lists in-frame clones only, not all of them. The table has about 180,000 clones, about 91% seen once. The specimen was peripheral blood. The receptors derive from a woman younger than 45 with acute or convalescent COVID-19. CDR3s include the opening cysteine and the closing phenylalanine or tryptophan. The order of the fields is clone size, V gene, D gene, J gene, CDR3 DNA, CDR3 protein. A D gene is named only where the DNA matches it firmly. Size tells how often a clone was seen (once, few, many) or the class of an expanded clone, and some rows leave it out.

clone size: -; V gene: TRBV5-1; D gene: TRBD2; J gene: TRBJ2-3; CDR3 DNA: TGCGCCAGCAGCTTAGGGACTAGCGGGAGAGGTACGCAGTATTTT; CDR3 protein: CASSLGTSGRGTQYF
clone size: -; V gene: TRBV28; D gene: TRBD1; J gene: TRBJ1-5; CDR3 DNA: TGTGCCAGCAAGTTCACAGGGGGTTATAGCAATCAGCCCCAGCATTTT; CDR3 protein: CASKFTGGYSNQPQHF
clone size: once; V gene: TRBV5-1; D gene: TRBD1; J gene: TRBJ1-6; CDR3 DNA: TGCGCCAGCAGCGCACAGGGGGCTAAGAATTCACCCCTCCACTTT; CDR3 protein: CASSAQGAKNSPLHF
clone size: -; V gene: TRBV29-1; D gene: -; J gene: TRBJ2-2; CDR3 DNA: TGCAGCGTTGAACCGGGAGTTACCGGGGAGCTGTTTTTT; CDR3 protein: CSVEPGVTGELFF
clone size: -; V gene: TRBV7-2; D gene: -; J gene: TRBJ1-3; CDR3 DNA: TGTGCCAGCAGCTTAGCCGGTCGGGTGGTCACCATATATTTT; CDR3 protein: CASSLAGRVVTIYF
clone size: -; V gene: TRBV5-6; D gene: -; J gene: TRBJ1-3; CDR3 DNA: TGTGCCACGTCACGGACACACTCTGGAAACACCATATATTTT; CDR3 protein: CATSRTHSGNTIYF
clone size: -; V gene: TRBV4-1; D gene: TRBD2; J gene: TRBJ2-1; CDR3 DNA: TGCGCCAGCAGCCAAGTACTAGCGGGATTGTTGTCCTACAATGAGCAGTTCTTC; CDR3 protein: CASSQVLAGLLSYNEQFF
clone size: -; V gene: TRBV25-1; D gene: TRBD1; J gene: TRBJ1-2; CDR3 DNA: TGTGCCAGCAGTGAGTTTACAGGGGGCGACATCTATGGCTACACCTTC; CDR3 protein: CASSEFTGGDIYGYTF
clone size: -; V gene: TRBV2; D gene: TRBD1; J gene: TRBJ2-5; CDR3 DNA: TGTGCCAGCTCCCCCGGACAGGGCGAGGGTGGGACCCAGTACTTC; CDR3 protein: CASSPGQGEGGTQYF
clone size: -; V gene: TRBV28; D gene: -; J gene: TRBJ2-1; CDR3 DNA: TGTGCCAGCAGTTTACGGGACACGCAGTTCTTC; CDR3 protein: CASSLRDTQFF